The next 27 T cell receptor beta chains were all read from a single sample in a study of T cells in Graves' hyperthyroidism and ophthalmopathy. Amplified regions were TCR beta CDR3 sequences from RNA transcripts. When the TCR CDR3 underwent first-round RT-PCR, the HTBI primer set was used. TCRdb used MiXCR to reprocess the multiplex PCR reads, holding one entry per CDR3 protein. The sample carries over 450,000 distinct CDR3 sequences, about 15% recorded once. The sequenced sample consisted of blood. The receptors stem from a woman in her late teens or twenties with Graves' ophthalmopathy.

This clonotype was seen ten or more times. The chain recombines TRBV10-3 with TRBJ2-1, with 10 bases matching TRBD2. Germline V gives CDR1 ENHRY, CDR2 SYGVKD. V lost 4 bases, J lost 4 bases, and 7 bases stayed unmatched. The CDR3 spans 16 residues. The CDR3 nucleotides read TGTGCCATCAGTGGGCCAAGGACTAGCGGTTACAATGAGCAGTTCTTC. Protein product: CAISGPRTSGYNEQFF.

In its sample, this clonotype was seen a few times. The J gene is TRBJ1-5, the V gene TRBV6-1; 9 nucleotides match TRBD1. This CDR3 contains 16 residues. Germline CDR1 reads MNHNS; CDR2 reads SASEGT. Unmatched junction bases numbered 9, after V lost 5 bases and J lost 4 bases. The CDR3 loop reads CASSPYRGQRNQPQHF. The CDR3 nucleotides are TGTGCCAGCAGTCCCTACAGGGGGCAAAGGAATCAGCCCCAGCATTTT.

The chain employs TRBV5-1 and TRBJ1-2; tentative D call: TRBD1 (5 bases). CDR3 length: 13 amino acids. Deletions cut 0 bases from V and 3 bases from J, with 6 bases between. Germline loops: CDR1 SGHRS, CDR2 YFSETQ. The CDR3 is CASSLETDYGYTF. In nucleotides, the CDR3 is TGCGCCAGCAGCTTGGAGACAGACTATGGCTACACCTTC.

The chain employs TRBV7-9 and TRBJ2-2; perhaps TRBD1 as D (6 bases). This CDR3 contains 14 residues. Per the germline V gene, CDR1 is SEHNR and CDR2 is FQNEAQ (reference sequence). V gave up 5 bases and J gave up 4 bases, with 11 bases separating them. DNA for the CDR3: TGTGCCAGCAGCCCCGAGACAGGCACCGGGGAGCTGTTTTTT. The encoded protein is CASSPETGTGELFF.

This clonotype showed up many times. This chain uses TRBV7-2 with TRBJ2-1; 14 bases agree with TRBD2. This CDR3 region has 16 residues. Germline trimming cut 5 bases from V and 8 bases from J; bases unmatched to any gene: 8. CDR1 and CDR2 (germline): SGHTA, FQGNSA. CDR3 sequence (DNA): TGTGCCAGCAGCATTAGACTAGCGGGAGGGCCGGATGAGCAGTTCTTC. Encoded protein: CASSIRLAGGPDEQFF. Filled out from reference TRBV7-2 and TRBJ2-1, the complete variable domain reads GAGVSQSPSNKVTEKGKDVELRCDPISGHTALYWYRQSLGQGLEFLIYFQGNSAPDKSGLPSDRFSAERTGGSVSTLTIQRTQQEDSAVYLCASSIRLAGGPDEQFFGPGTRLTVL.

The chain couples TRBV30 to TRBJ1-3, with 7 nucleotides matching TRBD1. The V gene's germline CDR1 is GTSNPN and CDR2 SVGIG (reference sequence). The V segment lost 5 bases and the J segment 0 bases; nucleotides outside the gene matches: 1. The CDR3 totals 13 residues. CDR3 loop: CAWDRASGNTIYF. In DNA, the CDR3 is TGTGCCTGGGACAGGGCCTCTGGAAACACCATATATTTT.

V usage is TRBV12-3 or TRBV12-4 and J usage is TRBJ1-2, with 9 bases aligning to TRBD1. With 4 bases clipped from V and 7 bases from J, the junction kept 4 bases outside the gene matches. The CDR3 is made up of 13 amino acids. The CDR3 coding sequence is TGTGCCAGCAGTTACGGACAGGGGTTTGGCTACACCTTC. Encoded protein: CASSYGQGFGYTF.

V gene TRBV7-8 combines with J gene TRBJ2-3, with 8 bases identical to TRBD2. The CDR3 length is 16 residues. The trim removed 3 bases at V and 3 bases at J, leaving 8 bases unmatched. The V gene's germline CDR1 is SGHVS and CDR2 FQNEAQ. The CDR3 loop is CASSFDPGLGTDTQYF. The CDR3 DNA reads as TGTGCCAGCAGCTTTGATCCGGGACTAGGAACAGATACGCAGTATTTT.

The CDR3 sequence is CSVEGSSEAFF. The CDR3 DNA is TGCAGCGTTGAAGGGTCCTCTGAAGCTTTCTTT. The chain uses TRBV29-1 and TRBJ1-1; D uncertain. This CDR3 has 11 residues. Per the germline V gene, CDR1 is SQVTM and CDR2 is ANQGSEA. Trimming took off 1 base at V and 6 bases at J, with 6 bases between the two ends.

This clonotype was found a few times. The gene calls are TRBV7-6 and TRBJ1-6; 9 positions match TRBD1. Germline lookup yields CDR1 SGHVS and CDR2 FNYEAQ. The CDR3 has 15 amino acids. V dropped 2 bases and J dropped 9; count of bases not matched to a gene: 5. As DNA, the CDR3 is TGTGCCAGCAGCTTACAACGGACAGGGGTTTCACCCCTCCACTTT. Its protein product is CASSLQRTGVSPLHF.

This clonotype has a count of ten or more. The J gene is TRBJ2-3, the V gene TRBV7-2; 8 positions agree with TRBD2. The J segment lost 5 bases and the V segment lost 4 bases, leaving 8 bases of the junction unmatched. This CDR3 spans 15 amino acids. Germline values: CDR1 SGHTA, CDR2 FQGNSA. The CDR3 bases are TGTGCCAGCAGCTCGGGGGGGGTCTGGGTAGATACGCAGTATTTT. It is translated as CASSSGGVWVDTQYF.

The chain employs TRBV6-1 and TRBJ2-6; D gene unclear. Germline values: CDR1 MNHNS, CDR2 SASEGT. Trimming removed 2 bases from V and 1 base from J, with 6 bases in between. This CDR3 contains 15 residues. CDR3 nucleotides: TGTGCCAGCAGTGAACCTCCGTCTGGGGCCAACGTCCTGACTTTC. The encoded protein is CASSEPPSGANVLTF.

This clonotype was observed many times. The V gene is TRBV6-1, the J gene TRBJ2-3, with 14 bases identical to TRBD2. The CDR3 runs 21 residues. CDR1 and CDR2 from the germline V gene are MNHNS and SASEGT. V lost 5 bases to trimming and J lost 0 bases; unmatched junction nucleotides: 16. For the CDR3, the DNA is TGTGCCAGCAGTCCTCGTACCCTGGGACTAGCGGGGGACATTAGCACAGATACGCAGTATTTT. It yields the protein CASSPRTLGLAGDISTDTQYF.

CDR3 DNA sequence: TGCAGTGCTGTCCCAAACAGGGAGAAATACAATGAGCAGTTCTTC. It codes for CSAVPNREKYNEQFF. The chain joins TRBV20-1 to TRBJ2-1, with D tentatively TRBD1 (6 bases). Germline V gene sequence: CDR1 DFQATT, CDR2 SNEGSKA (reference sequence). This CDR3 region has 15 residues. V was pared by 5 bases and J by 4 bases, with 18 bases between.

Many counts were recorded for this clonotype. This chain links TRBV18 with TRBJ1-2; D gene ambiguous. Germline V gives CDR1 KGHSH, CDR2 LQKENI. The CDR3 sequence is 13 residues long. The V and J ends lost 2 bases and 7 bases respectively, with 11 bases between them. The CDR3 sequence: CASSPDNISGYTF. CDR3 nucleotide sequence: TGTGCCAGCTCACCAGATAACATCTCTGGCTACACCTTC. The variable domain in full, with the rest retrieved from reference TRBV18 and TRBJ1-2, is NAGVMQNPRHLVRRRGQEARLRCSPMKGHSHVYWYRQLPEEGLKFMVYLQKENIIDESGMPKERFSAEFPKEGPSILRIQQVVRGDSAAYFCASSPDNISGYTFGSGTRLTVV.

This chain links TRBV2 with TRBJ2-3; D is undetermined. The V end lost 6 bases, the J end lost 4 bases, and 8 bases lay between the germline ends. The CDR3 has 12 amino acids. Germline CDR1 is SNHLY and CDR2 is FYNNEI. CDR3 DNA: TGTGCCAGCAGGCGACTGCCAGATACGCAGTATTTT. This codes for CASRRLPDTQYF.

This clonotype occurred a few times. The chain combines TRBV3-1 with TRBJ2-5; 9 bases agree with TRBD2. CDR3 size: 16 residues. Germline-derived CDR1 and CDR2 are LGHDT and YNNKEL (reference sequence). The V and J ends lost 4 bases and 4 bases, in that order; junction bases with no gene match: 10. The CDR3 coding sequence is TGTGCCAGCAGCCCTTCCGGGCGGGGGGGCGGAGAGACCCAGTACTTC. Encoded protein: CASSPSGRGGGETQYF.

In this sample, this clonotype turned up many times. This chain uses TRBV20-1 with TRBJ2-7; the D gene is possibly TRBD2 (5 bases). The CDR3 contains 12 residues. Germline V gives CDR1 DFQATT, CDR2 SNEGSKA (reference sequence). V dropped 4 bases and J dropped 6 bases, with 13 bases sitting between them. The CDR3 DNA reads as TGCAGTGCTATGACTACCCAGGCCGAGCAGTACTTC. Encoded protein: CSAMTTQAEQYF.

This clonotype was seen more than once but under ten times. V usage is TRBV7-8 and J usage is TRBJ2-7; 9 bases fit TRBD2. The closer fit of TRBJ2-1 to the DNA end suggests the J call may be wrong. CDR3 length: 17 amino acids. Germline CDR1 is SGHVS and CDR2 is FQNEAQ. CDR3 region: CASSLAFTSSGKDEQFF. Here the CDR3 DNA reads TGTGCCAGCAGCTTAGCGTTTACGTCTAGCGGGAAGGACGAGCAGTTCTTC.

The chain is built from TRBV29-1 and TRBJ1-1; D possibly corresponds to TRBD1 (6 bases). Trimming left V 7 bases short and J 9 bases short, with 21 bases between. The CDR3 consists of 13 residues. CDR1 and CDR2 (germline): SQVTM, ANQGSEA. CDR3 DNA: TGCAGCGGCCATGGGGGGGCAAGGGGCCAAGCTTTCTTT. Translating gives CSGHGGARGQAFF.

This clonotype was counted between two and nine times. The J gene is TRBJ2-7, the V gene TRBV3-1; no firm D call. The CDR3 spans 12 residues. The germline V gene encodes CDR1 LGHDT and CDR2 YNNKEL (reference sequence). V was pared by 3 bases and J by 3 bases, with 6 bases between. The CDR3 loop is CASSQKDYEQYF. The CDR3 DNA follows: TGTGCCAGCAGCCAGAAGGACTACGAGCAGTACTTC.

The gene calls are TRBV27 and TRBJ2-1; D is uncertain. The CDR3 has 14 residues. The V end was cut by 6 bases, the J end by 5 bases, with 14 bases between. Germline V gene sequence: CDR1 MNHEY, CDR2 SMNVEV (reference sequence). CDR3 nucleotides: TGTGCCAGCAGACCCCCAGGTTCCAACAATGAGCAGTTCTTC. This sequence encodes CASRPPGSNNEQFF.

This clonotype was detected ten times or more. This chain connects TRBV28 to TRBJ1-1; no clear D. Germline-derived CDR1 and CDR2 are MDHEN and SYDVKM. Trimming cost V 4 bases and J 5 bases, with 14 bases left between them. The CDR3 consists of 14 residues. CDR3 region: CASSSWTAETEAFF. The CDR3 DNA sequence: TGTGCCAGCAGTTCATGGACTGCTGAGACTGAAGCTTTCTTT.

The chain is built from TRBV6-6 and TRBJ2-1, with no clear D. Trimming pared 1 base from V and 4 bases from J, leaving 11 bases between. Germline values: CDR1 MNHNY, CDR2 SVGAGI (reference sequence). This CDR3 is built from 15 residues. As DNA, the CDR3 is TGTGCCAGCAGTTACTGGGTAGCTGGGTACAATGAGCAGTTCTTC. It encodes CASSYWVAGYNEQFF.

This chain connects TRBV28 to TRBJ1-1, with 7 nucleotides matching TRBD1. The CDR3 spans 19 residues. With 4 bases clipped from V and 5 bases from J, the junction kept 22 bases outside the gene matches. CDR1 and CDR2 from the germline V gene are MDHEN and SYDVKM. In DNA, the CDR3 is TGTGCCAGCAGTTCCCTTTCTGAGGGACAGATGGGGATTAAGACTGAAGCTTTCTTT. Residues: CASSSLSEGQMGIKTEAFF.

This rearrangement joins TRBV5-8 to TRBJ2-5; 7 positions match TRBD2. Trimming took 1 base from V and 3 from J; bases not matched to a gene: 9. Germline V gene lookup returns CDR1 SGHTS and CDR2 YDEGEE. The CDR3 is 16 residues long. The CDR3 loop is CASSLSASGRKETQYF. CDR3 nucleotides: TGTGCCAGCAGCTTGTCGGCTAGCGGAAGGAAAGAGACCCAGTACTTC.

Ten or more counts support this clonotype. This sequence joins TRBV7-3 and TRBJ2-3, with TRBD2 matching 9 bases. V shed 4 bases, J shed 2 bases, and the junction held 4 bases outside the gene matches. This CDR3 contains 15 residues. CDR1 is SGHTA, CDR2 FQGTGA, per germline. The CDR3 protein is CASSSAGGLTDTQYF. DNA for the CDR3: TGTGCCAGCAGCTCGGCGGGAGGGCTCACAGATACGCAGTATTTT.